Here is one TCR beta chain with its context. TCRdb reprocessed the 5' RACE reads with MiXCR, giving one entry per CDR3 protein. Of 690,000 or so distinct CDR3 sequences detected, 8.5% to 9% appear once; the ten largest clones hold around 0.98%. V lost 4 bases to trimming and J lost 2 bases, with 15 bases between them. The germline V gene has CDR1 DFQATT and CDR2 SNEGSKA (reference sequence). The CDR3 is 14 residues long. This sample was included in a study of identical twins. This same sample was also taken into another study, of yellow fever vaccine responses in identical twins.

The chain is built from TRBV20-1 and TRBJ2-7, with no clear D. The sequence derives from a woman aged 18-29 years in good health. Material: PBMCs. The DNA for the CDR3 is TGCAGTGCTACTCGTCTAGACAACGCCTACGAGCAGTACTTC. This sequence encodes CSATRLDNAYEQYF.